Shown below are 32 T cell receptor beta chains from a single sample sequenced in a study of identical twins. Via MiXCR, TCRdb re-called the 5' RACE reads, giving one row per CDR3 protein. The data contain hundreds of thousands of distinct CDR3 sequences, around 24% of them singletons. These data were likewise used in another study, on T cells expressing NK-cell markers.

The specimen was CD4+ T cells sorted from blood. These receptors were collected from a woman aged 18 to 35 in good health.

This clonotype appeared a few times. V and J are TRBV5-1 and TRBJ2-1; 7 nucleotides match TRBD2. CDR1 is SGHRS and CDR2 is YFSETQ in the germline V gene. The CDR3 runs to 17 residues. With V trimmed by 0 bases and J by 2 bases, 8 bases remained unmatched. The CDR3 coding sequence is TGCGCCAGCAGCTTGGATCGGGGGGAGCGGCCCTACAATGAGCAGTTCTTC. This sequence encodes CASSLDRGERPYNEQFF.

V gene TRBV30 combines with J gene TRBJ2-7; possibly TRBD2 for D (6 bases). V was shortened by 5 bases and J by 7 bases, with 12 bases between the two germline ends. Germline assignment: CDR1 GTSNPN and CDR2 SVGIG (reference sequence). The CDR3 covers 11 residues. The chain's CDR3 is CAWGGIREQYF. The CDR3 DNA sequence: TGTGCCTGGGGGGGGATCCGGGAGCAGTACTTC. The full variable domain, rest sourced from reference TRBV30 and TRBJ2-7, is SQTIHQWPATLVQPVGSPLSLECTVEGTSNPNLYWYRQAAGRGLQLLFYSVGIGQISSEVPQNLSASRPQDRQFILSSKKLLLSDSGFYLCAWGGIREQYFGPGTRLTVT.

The rearrangement links TRBV5-1 to TRBJ2-3, with D unclear. Germline V gives CDR1 SGHRS, CDR2 YFSETQ. The V end was cut by 2 bases, the J end by 4 bases, with 14 bases between. The CDR3 contains 15 residues. The CDR3 region has the DNA TGCGCCAGCAGCTTAGTCCTCGCTTCTTCAGATACGCAGTATTTT. Translation: CASSLVLASSDTQYF.

This clonotype was detected only a few times. The chain links TRBV14 to TRBJ2-7; D is unresolved. The CDR3 length is 12 residues. Per the germline V gene, CDR1 is SGHDN and CDR2 is FVKESK. The V end was cut by 3 bases, the J end by 3 bases, with 6 bases between. The CDR3 loop reads CASSQPFYEQYF. The CDR3 DNA reads as TGTGCCAGCAGCCAGCCCTTCTACGAGCAGTACTTC.

The sample holds a few counts of this clonotype. This chain joins TRBV18 and TRBJ1-2; 8 bases agree with TRBD1. V shed 3 bases and J 4 bases; nucleotides not matched to a gene: 4. Germline V gives CDR1 KGHSH, CDR2 LQKENI. The CDR3 totals 14 residues. CDR3 region: CASSPDRASYGYTF. In nucleotides, the CDR3 is TGTGCCAGCTCACCGGACAGGGCTAGCTATGGCTACACCTTC.

The chain recombines TRBV3-1 with TRBJ2-5; no definite D call. The V end was cut by 3 bases, the J end by 9 bases, with 20 bases between. CDR1 is LGHDT, CDR2 YNNKEL, per germline (reference sequence). This CDR3 is 15 amino acids long. DNA of the CDR3: TGTGCCAGCAGCCATTTCTCGACGCCCTTTGGGGCCCAGTACTTC. Its translation: CASSHFSTPFGAQYF.

The V gene is TRBV27, the J gene TRBJ2-7; possible D gene TRBD1, 7 bases. Germline V gene data show CDR1 as MNHEY and CDR2 as SMNVEV (reference sequence). This CDR3 is built from 14 residues. The V end lost 3 bases, the J end lost 7 bases, and 16 bases lay between the germline ends. In DNA, the CDR3 is TGTGCCAGCAGTTTGGGGAGACAGGGAGGTGAGCAGTACTTC. This translates into CASSLGRQGGEQYF.

The V gene is TRBV4-2, the J gene TRBJ2-2; D remains unclear. The germline V gene encodes CDR1 LGHNA and CDR2 YNFKEQ. CDR3 length: 14 residues. V was trimmed by 0 bases and J by 9 bases, leaving 11 bases between them. The CDR3 DNA reads TGTGCCAGCAGCCAAGATCGGGCCGAGAGGGAGCTGTTTTTT. It is translated as CASSQDRAERELFF.

V is TRBV12-3 or TRBV12-4 and J is TRBJ2-1; D perhaps matches TRBD2 (5 bases). There are 16 residues in the CDR3. Trimming removed 5 bases from V and 4 bases from J, with 18 bases in between. CDR3 region: CASSDPGSTRYNEQFF. CDR3 bases: TGTGCCAGCAGTGATCCGGGAAGCACTCGGTACAATGAGCAGTTCTTC.

This clonotype has just a few counts. V gene TRBV9 combines with J gene TRBJ2-7; tentative D call: TRBD2 (6 bases). Trimming removed 4 bases from V and 3 bases from J, with 14 bases in between. The germline CDR1 and CDR2 sequences are SGDLS and YYNGEE. The CDR3 runs to 14 residues. The CDR3 DNA is TGTGCCAGCAGCCCCCTTCGGGAGAACTACGAGCAGTACTTC. Translation gives CASSPLRENYEQYF.

V gene TRBV20-1 combines with J gene TRBJ2-7; D unclear. The CDR3 covers 13 residues. Per the germline V gene, CDR1 is DFQATT and CDR2 is SNEGSKA (reference sequence). The V end was cut by 0 bases, the J end by 6 bases, with 12 bases between. The CDR3 region is CSARDTQTGEQYF. The CDR3 DNA is TGCAGTGCTAGAGATACTCAAACCGGCGAGCAGTACTTC.

In its sample, this clonotype was seen a few times. The chain is built from TRBV12-3 or TRBV12-4 and TRBJ1-3, with D perhaps matching TRBD1 (6 bases). Between the trimmed V and J ends, which lost 5 bases and 2 bases, there was a span of 13 bases. This CDR3 comprises 15 residues. The CDR3 DNA is TGTGCCAGCAGTGGCGGCAGGGGCACTGGAAACACCATATATTTT. This gives the protein CASSGGRGTGNTIYF.

This clonotype has ten or more counts. The rearrangement uses TRBV29-1 and TRBJ2-1, with D possibly TRBD1 on 7 matching bases. Germline-derived CDR1 and CDR2 are SQVTM and ANQGSEA. The CDR3 covers 12 residues. Trimming removed 3 bases at V and 7 bases at J, with 10 bases between. In DNA, the CDR3 is TGCAGCGTTGACTCAGGGGGGAATGAGCAGTTCTTC. Translating gives CSVDSGGNEQFF.

This chain links TRBV4-3 with TRBJ2-7, with 11 bases matching TRBD2. Germline CDR1 LGHNA, CDR2 YSLEER. The CDR3 spans 15 residues. V lost 1 base and J lost 12; bases outside the gene matches: 11. DNA for the CDR3: TGCGCCAGCAGCCAAGGACTAGCGGGACATCGCAGCTTGTACTTC. Translating gives CASSQGLAGHRSLYF.

This clonotype was seen more than once but under ten times. V is TRBV5-5 and J is TRBJ2-3; D not certain. Germline-derived CDR1 and CDR2 are SGHKS and YYEKEE (reference sequence). There are 14 residues in the CDR3. V gave up 0 bases and J gave up 8 bases, with 13 bases separating them. CDR3 in DNA: TGTGCCAGCAGCTTGGCCCACTTCGAGTCTACGCAGTATTTT. Its translation: CASSLAHFESTQYF.

A few counts support this clonotype. The chain combines TRBV20-1 with TRBJ2-3, with D possibly being TRBD2 (6 bases). The CDR3 covers 14 residues. V dropped 6 bases and J dropped 6 bases, with 19 bases sitting between them. Germline assignment: CDR1 DFQATT and CDR2 SNEGSKA (reference sequence). The CDR3 DNA sequence: TGCAGTGCCCCCCTAACGGGAGCTCCCGATACGCAGTATTTT. Translating it yields CSAPLTGAPDTQYF.

This sequence joins TRBV6-5 and TRBJ2-3; the match to TRBD2 covers 9 bases. V lost 3 bases, J lost 3 bases, and 4 bases stayed unmatched. In germline, CDR1 is MNHEY, CDR2 SVGAGI. This CDR3 spans 15 amino acids. In nucleotides, the CDR3 is TGTGCCAGCAGTTATGGTAGCGGGAGTACAGATACGCAGTATTTT. It codes for CASSYGSGSTDTQYF.

V is TRBV29-1 and J is TRBJ1-5; TRBD1 is a possible D gene (5 bases). The length of the CDR3 is 12 residues. CDR1 is SQVTM and CDR2 is ANQGSEA in the germline V gene. Trimming cost V 4 bases and J 3 bases, with 7 bases left between them. The CDR3: CSVGGDNQPQHF. In DNA, the CDR3 is TGCAGCGTTGGGGGGGACAATCAGCCCCAGCATTTT. The full variable domain, in which reference TRBV29-1 and TRBJ1-5 provide the parts outside the CDR3, is SAVISQKPSRDICQRGTSLTIQCQVDSQVTMMFWYRQQPGQSLTLIATANQGSEATYESGFVIDKFPISRPNLTFSTLTVSNMSPEDSSIYLCSVGGDNQPQHFGDGTRLSIL.

The chain uses TRBV5-1 and TRBJ2-1; 7 nucleotides match TRBD2. CDR1 SGHRS and CDR2 YFSETQ come from the germline V gene. The CDR3 is made up of 17 amino acids. With 2 bases clipped from V and 2 bases from J, the junction kept 10 bases outside the gene matches. CDR3 in amino acids: CASSLVAGAFTYNEQFF. CDR3 coding DNA: TGCGCCAGCAGCTTAGTGGCGGGAGCTTTCACCTACAATGAGCAGTTCTTC.

Notes on this clonotype: A much larger clone differs by one base, so this may be a read error. The rearrangement links TRBV3-1 to TRBJ2-7, with D tentatively TRBD1 (5 bases). Germline CDR1 LGHDT, CDR2 YNNKEL (reference sequence). This CDR3 contains 15 residues. The V and J ends lost 3 bases and 2 bases respectively, with 14 bases between them. The CDR3 DNA sequence: TGTGCCAGCAGCCAGGGGAAGCAGGGTACCTACGAGCAGTACTTC. It specifies CASSQGKQGTYEQYF.

The gene calls are TRBV21-1 and TRBJ2-7; whether TRBD1, the table's D call, matches the DNA was not checked. TRBV21-1 is flagged as a pseudogene. The CDR3 has 15 amino acids. The CDR3 nucleotides are TGTGCCAGCAGGGCCCCCGGGACAGTCTGCTACGAGCAGTACTTC. As protein: CASRAPGTVCYEQYF.

The chain combines TRBV10-3 with TRBJ2-2; 7 nucleotides agree with TRBD1. The CDR3 covers 14 residues. CDR1 and CDR2 from the germline V gene are ENHRY and SYGVKD. V shed 4 bases, J shed 1 base, and the junction held 0 bases outside the gene matches. CDR3 amino acids: CAISGTGNTGELFF. As DNA, the CDR3 is TGTGCCATCAGTGGGACAGGGAACACCGGGGAGCTGTTTTTT.

The chain joins TRBV5-1 to TRBJ2-7, with 10 bases that match TRBD2. CDR1 and CDR2 from the germline V gene are SGHRS and YFSETQ. CDR3 length equals 15 residues. V was clipped by 3 bases and J by 5 bases; unmatched bases: 8. The CDR3 region has the DNA TGCGCCAGCAGCTCCGTAGCGGGAGGACGGGACGAGCAGTACTTC. It specifies CASSSVAGGRDEQYF.

This clonotype was counted between two and nine times. The J gene is TRBJ1-2, the V gene TRBV29-1; D gene uncertain. The germline V and J ends were trimmed by 7 bases and 0 bases, with 9 bases remaining between them. Germline V gene sequence: CDR1 SQVTM, CDR2 ANQGSEA. CDR3 size: 12 residues. Written as DNA, the CDR3 is TGCAGCGCCGAGGACTCTAACTATGGCTACACCTTC. Translating it yields CSAEDSNYGYTF.

The rearrangement links TRBV7-9 to TRBJ2-1; D gene uncertain. The CDR3 has 11 amino acids. Trimming stripped 8 bases from V and 7 bases from J, with 9 bases between. Looked up from germline, CDR1 is SEHNR and CDR2 is FQNEAQ (reference sequence). The CDR3 protein is CASVEWNEQFF. For the CDR3, the DNA is TGTGCCAGCGTTGAATGGAATGAGCAGTTCTTC.

This clonotype has more than one count but fewer than ten. This chain uses TRBV29-1 with TRBJ2-1; no definite D call. Trimming cost V 4 bases and J 6 bases, with 13 bases left between them. The CDR3 spans 13 residues. The V gene's germline CDR1 is SQVTM and CDR2 ANQGSEA. The CDR3 coding sequence is TGCAGCGTTGCGAAGACCAAGGGCAATGAGCAGTTCTTC. As protein: CSVAKTKGNEQFF.

This chain connects TRBV6-5 to TRBJ1-3; D unclear. Germline V CDR1 and CDR2: MNHEY, SVGAGI. The V end lost 5 bases, the J end lost 4 bases, and 18 bases lay between the germline ends. CDR3 length: 16 residues. The CDR3: CASSNNPPRSGNTIYF. CDR3 nucleotides: TGTGCCAGCAGTAACAACCCTCCTCGGTCAGGAAACACCATATATTTT.

This chain connects TRBV15 to TRBJ1-2, with D perhaps TRBD1 (6 bases). Germline CDR1 reads LNHNV; CDR2 reads YYDKDF (reference sequence). V dropped 2 bases and J dropped 3 bases, with 16 bases sitting between them. The CDR3 has 16 amino acids. CDR3 sequence: CATSRIDRDTDYGYTF. The CDR3 region has the DNA TGTGCCACCAGCAGAATAGACCGGGACACGGACTATGGCTACACCTTC.

In its sample, this clonotype was seen a few times. This rearrangement joins TRBV18 to TRBJ2-7, with D possibly matching TRBD2 (5 bases). The V and J ends lost 3 bases and 7 bases respectively, with 16 bases between them. Germline CDR1 KGHSH, CDR2 LQKENI. The CDR3 covers 14 residues. DNA of the CDR3: TGTGCCAGCTCACCGCTGGGCTCCGGGGATGAGCAGTACTTC. It encodes CASSPLGSGDEQYF.

This clonotype occurred a few times. The chain combines TRBV5-1 with TRBJ2-3; no clear D. The CDR3 extends over 13 amino acids. V lost 2 bases and J 4 bases, leaving 8 bases between the germline ends. The germline V gene encodes CDR1 SGHRS and CDR2 YFSETQ. CDR3 DNA sequence: TGCGCCAGCAGCTTAACATTGGCAGATACGCAGTATTTT. It translates to CASSLTLADTQYF.

CDR3 in amino acids: CACSSGRAGETQYF. CDR3 DNA: TGTGCCTGCTCTAGCGGGAGAGCGGGAGAGACCCAGTACTTC. The chain couples TRBV19 to TRBJ2-5; 10 bases match TRBD2. V lost 11 bases to trimming and J lost 4 bases; unmatched junction nucleotides: 10. In germline, CDR1 is LNHDA, CDR2 SQIVND (reference sequence). CDR3 length: 14 amino acids.

Only a few counts were recorded for this clonotype. CDR3 loop: CASSVSGTKYEQYF. Here the CDR3 DNA reads TGTGCCAGCAGCGTCTCCGGGACAAAATACGAGCAGTACTTC. The rearrangement joins TRBV11-2 to TRBJ2-7; D perhaps matches TRBD1 (6 bases). CDR3 size: 14 residues. V was cut by 5 bases and J by 4 bases, with 15 bases left in between. Germline V lookup: CDR1 SGHAT, CDR2 FQNNGV.